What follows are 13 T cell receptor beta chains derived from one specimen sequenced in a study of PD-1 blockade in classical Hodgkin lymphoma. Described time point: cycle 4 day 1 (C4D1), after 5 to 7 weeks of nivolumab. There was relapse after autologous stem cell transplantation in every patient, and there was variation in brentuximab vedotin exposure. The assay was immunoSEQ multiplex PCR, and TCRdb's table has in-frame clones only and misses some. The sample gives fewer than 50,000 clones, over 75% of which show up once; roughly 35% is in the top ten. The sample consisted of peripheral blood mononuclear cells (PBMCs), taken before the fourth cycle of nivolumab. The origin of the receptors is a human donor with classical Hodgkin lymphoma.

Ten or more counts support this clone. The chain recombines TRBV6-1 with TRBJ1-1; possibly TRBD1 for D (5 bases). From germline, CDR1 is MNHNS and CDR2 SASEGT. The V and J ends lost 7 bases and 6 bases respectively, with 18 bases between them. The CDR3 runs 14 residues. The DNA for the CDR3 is TGTGCCAGCAACCCCCGGCAGGGCGGCGCTGAAGCTTTCTTT. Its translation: CASNPRQGGAEAFF.

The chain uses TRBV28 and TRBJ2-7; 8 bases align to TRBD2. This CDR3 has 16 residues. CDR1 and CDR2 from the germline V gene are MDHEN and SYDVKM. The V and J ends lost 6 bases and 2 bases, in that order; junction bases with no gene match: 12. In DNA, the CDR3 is TGTGCCAGCAGGATAGGACTCGGGGGGGCTCCCTACGAGCAGTACTTC. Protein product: CASRIGLGGAPYEQYF.

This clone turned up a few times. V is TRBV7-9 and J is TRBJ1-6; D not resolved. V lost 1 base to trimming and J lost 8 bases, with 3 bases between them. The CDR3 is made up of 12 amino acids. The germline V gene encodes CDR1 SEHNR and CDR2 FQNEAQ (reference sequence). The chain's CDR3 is CASSLEYSPLHF. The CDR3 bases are TGTGCCAGCAGCTTAGAATATTCACCCCTCCACTTT.

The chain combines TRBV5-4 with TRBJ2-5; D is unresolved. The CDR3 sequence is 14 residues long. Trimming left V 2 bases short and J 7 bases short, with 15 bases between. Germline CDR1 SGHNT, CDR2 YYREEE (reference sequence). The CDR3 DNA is TGTGCCAGCAGCTTTAGCTGGCCCGAGAGGACCCAGTACTTC. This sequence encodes CASSFSWPERTQYF.

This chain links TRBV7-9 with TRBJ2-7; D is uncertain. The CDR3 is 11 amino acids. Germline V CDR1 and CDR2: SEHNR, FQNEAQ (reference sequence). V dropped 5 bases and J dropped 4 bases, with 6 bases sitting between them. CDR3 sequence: CASSHLYEQYF. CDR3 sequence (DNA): TGTGCCAGCAGCCACCTATACGAGCAGTACTTC. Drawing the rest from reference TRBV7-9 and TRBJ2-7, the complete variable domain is DTGVSQNPRHKITKRGQNVTFRCDPISEHNRLYWYRQTLGQGPEFLTYFQNEAQLEKSRLLSDRFSAERPKGSFSTLEIQRTEQGDSAMYLCASSHLYEQYFGPGTRLTVT.

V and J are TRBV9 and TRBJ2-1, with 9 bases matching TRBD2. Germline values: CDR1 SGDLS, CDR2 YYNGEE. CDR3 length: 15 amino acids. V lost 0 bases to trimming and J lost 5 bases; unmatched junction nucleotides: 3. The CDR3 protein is CASSVAAGGNNEQFF. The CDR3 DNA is TGTGCCAGCAGCGTAGCAGCGGGGGGTAACAATGAGCAGTTCTTC. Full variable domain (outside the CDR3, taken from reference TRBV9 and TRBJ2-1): DSGVTQTPKHLITATGQRVTLRCSPRSGDLSVYWYQQSLDQGLQFLIQYYNGEERAKGNILERFSAQQFPDLHSELNLSSLELGDSALYFCASSVAAGGNNEQFFGPGTRLTVL.

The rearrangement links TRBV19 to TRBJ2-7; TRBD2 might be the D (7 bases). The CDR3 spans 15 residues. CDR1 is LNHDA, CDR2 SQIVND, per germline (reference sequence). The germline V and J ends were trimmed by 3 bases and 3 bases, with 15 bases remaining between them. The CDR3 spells CASSIGRGVRYEQYF. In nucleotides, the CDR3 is TGTGCCAGTAGTATTGGGAGGGGGGTTCGCTACGAGCAGTACTTC.

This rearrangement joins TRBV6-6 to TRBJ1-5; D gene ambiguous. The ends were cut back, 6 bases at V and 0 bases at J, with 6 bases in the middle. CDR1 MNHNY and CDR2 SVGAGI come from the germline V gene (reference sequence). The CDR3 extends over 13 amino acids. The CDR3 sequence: CASRLDSNQPQHF. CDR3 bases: TGTGCCAGCAGGTTAGATAGCAATCAGCCCCAGCATTTT.

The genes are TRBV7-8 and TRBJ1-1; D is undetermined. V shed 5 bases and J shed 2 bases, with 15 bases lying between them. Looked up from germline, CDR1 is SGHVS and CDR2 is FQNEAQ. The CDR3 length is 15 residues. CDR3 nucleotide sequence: TGTGCCAGCAGCGGGCAAGGACTCCCTAACACTGAAGCTTTCTTT. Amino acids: CASSGQGLPNTEAFF. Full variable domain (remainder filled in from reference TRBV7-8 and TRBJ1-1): GAGVSQSPRYKVAKRGQDVALRCDPISGHVSLFWYQQALGQGPEFLTYFQNEAQLDKSGLPSDRFFAERPEGSVSTLKIQRTQQEDSAVYLCASSGQGLPNTEAFFGQGTRLTVV.

The CDR3 sequence: CASRELAAIETQYF. The CDR3, as DNA: TGCGCCAGCAGGGAACTAGCGGCGATAGAGACCCAGTACTTC. The J gene is TRBJ2-5, the V gene TRBV5-1; 8 nucleotides agree with TRBD2. V lost 5 bases to trimming and J lost 4 bases; unmatched junction nucleotides: 7. This CDR3 comprises 14 residues. The germline gives CDR1 SGHRS, CDR2 YFSETQ.

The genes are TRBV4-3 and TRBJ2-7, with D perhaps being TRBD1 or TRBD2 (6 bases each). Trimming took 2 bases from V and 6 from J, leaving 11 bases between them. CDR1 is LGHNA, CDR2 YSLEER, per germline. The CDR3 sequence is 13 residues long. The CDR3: CASSQIQGGEQYF. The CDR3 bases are TGCGCCAGCAGCCAAATACAGGGAGGCGAGCAGTACTTC.

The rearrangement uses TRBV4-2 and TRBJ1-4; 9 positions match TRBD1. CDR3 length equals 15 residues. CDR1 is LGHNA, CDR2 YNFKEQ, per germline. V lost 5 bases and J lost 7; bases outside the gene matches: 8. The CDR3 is CASSETGGGGEKLFF. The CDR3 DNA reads TGTGCCAGCAGCGAAACAGGGGGCGGTGGTGAAAAACTGTTTTTT.

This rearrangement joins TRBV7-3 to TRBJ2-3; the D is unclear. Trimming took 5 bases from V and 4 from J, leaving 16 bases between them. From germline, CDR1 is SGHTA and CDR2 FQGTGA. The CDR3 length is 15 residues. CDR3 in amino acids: CASSVMGMGSDTQYF. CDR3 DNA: TGTGCCAGCAGCGTAATGGGGATGGGGTCAGATACGCAGTATTTT.